The 4 T cell receptor beta chains below come from one sample, sequenced in a study of beta chain features in type 1 diabetes. Study findings and constraints: For Type 1 diabetes patients, all four CD4+ subsets carried TCRB CDR3s that were moderately but significantly shorter.

The isolated RNA, all of it, was reverse transcribed, so expressed TCRB transcripts were what got sequenced. Measured with immunoSEQ multiplex PCR; TCRdb has only the in-frame clones, and not every one. Of fewer than 300,000 clones listed, around 21% are singletons. Their antigens remain unidentified. The sequencing input was naive CD4+ T cells from blood. The source is a woman aged 40 to 55 with type 1 diabetes.

This chain connects TRBV5-4 to TRBJ1-2, with 7 bases aligning to TRBD1. V gave up 4 bases and J gave up 5 bases; unmatched junction bases: 8. CDR1 is SGHNT, CDR2 YYREEE, per germline (reference sequence). The CDR3 covers 14 residues. CDR3 bases: TGTGCCAGCAGCCCACCCGGGACAGCATATGGCTACACCTTC. It specifies CASSPPGTAYGYTF.

This clone appeared a few times. The V and J genes are TRBV4-2 and TRBJ2-7; 13 bases align to TRBD2. The CDR3 spans 15 residues. CDR1 LGHNA and CDR2 YNFKEQ come from the germline V gene. The V gene end was trimmed by 0 bases and the J gene end by 7 bases; junction bases not matched to a gene: 3. Here the CDR3 DNA reads TGTGCCAGCAGCCAAGATGGGGGACTAGCGGGGGAGCAGTACTTC. Protein sequence: CASSQDGGLAGEQYF.

The genes are TRBV9 and TRBJ2-6; TRBD1 aligns across 7 bases. Germline V CDR1 and CDR2: SGDLS, YYNGEE. The CDR3 contains 18 residues. The V and J ends lost 0 bases and 0 bases, in that order; junction bases with no gene match: 6. CDR3 DNA sequence: TGTGCCAGCAGCGTAGTTGGGACAGCGAGCTCTGGGGCCAACGTCCTGACTTTC. Translation: CASSVVGTASSGANVLTF.

This chain joins TRBV5-6 and TRBJ1-5; 8 positions agree with TRBD1. With V trimmed by 1 base and J by 0 bases, 9 bases remained unmatched. From germline, CDR1 is SGHDT and CDR2 YYEEEE. The CDR3 loop spans 18 amino acids. The CDR3 nucleotides read TGTGCCAGCAGCTTGTCCGACAGGGGATTTGATAGCAATCAGCCCCAGCATTTT. Residues: CASSLSDRGFDSNQPQHF.